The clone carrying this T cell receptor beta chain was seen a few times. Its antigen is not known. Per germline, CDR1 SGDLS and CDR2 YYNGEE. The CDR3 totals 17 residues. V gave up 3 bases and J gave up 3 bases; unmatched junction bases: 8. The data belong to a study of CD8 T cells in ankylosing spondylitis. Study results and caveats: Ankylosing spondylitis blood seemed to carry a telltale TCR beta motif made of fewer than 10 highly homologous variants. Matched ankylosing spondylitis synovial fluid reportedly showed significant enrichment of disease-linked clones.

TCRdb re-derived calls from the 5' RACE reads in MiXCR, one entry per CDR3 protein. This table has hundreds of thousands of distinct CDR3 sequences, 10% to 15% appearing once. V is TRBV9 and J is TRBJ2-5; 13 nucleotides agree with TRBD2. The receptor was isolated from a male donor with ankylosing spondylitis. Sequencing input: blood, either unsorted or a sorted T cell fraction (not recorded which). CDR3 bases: TGTGCCAGCAGCGCGGCCCCGGGACTAGCGGGGAAAGAGACCCAGTACTTC. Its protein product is CASSAAPGLAGKETQYF. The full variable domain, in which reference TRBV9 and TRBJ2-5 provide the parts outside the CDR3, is DSGVTQTPKHLITATGQRVTLRCSPRSGDLSVYWYQQSLDQGLQFLIQYYNGEERAKGNILERFSAQQFPDLHSELNLSSLELGDSALYFCASSAAPGLAGKETQYFGPGTRLLVL.